Below, 8 T cell receptor beta chains from the same sample are listed, as sequenced in a study of response to subunit inactivated influenza vaccine. MiXCR was run by TCRdb on the RT-PCR reads, yielding one entry per CDR3 protein. Among 650,000 to 800,000 distinct CDR3 sequences listed, less than 20% were seen once. The input for sequencing was PBMCs from blood, taken roughly 5 days after vaccination. The receptors were gathered from a man between 50 and 59 years old who received an inactivated influenza vaccine.

V gene TRBV27 combines with J gene TRBJ2-7; D unresolved. The germline V gene encodes CDR1 MNHEY and CDR2 SMNVEV (reference sequence). The length of the CDR3 is 14 residues. Trimming took 6 bases from V and 3 from J, leaving 15 bases between them. CDR3 bases: TGTGCCAGCAGCCCCCTTGGGGTTAACTACGAGCAGTACTTC. This sequence encodes CASSPLGVNYEQYF.

The rearrangement joins TRBV5-6 to TRBJ1-1; 11 bases line up with TRBD1. Trimming removed 3 bases from V and 10 bases from J; junction bases left unmatched: 2. This CDR3 comprises 12 residues. Looked up from germline, CDR1 is SGHDT and CDR2 is YYEEEE. In nucleotides, the CDR3 is TGTGCCAGCAGCTACGGGACAGGGGGAGCTTTCTTT. Amino acids: CASSYGTGGAFF.

This clonotype was detected many times. The J gene is TRBJ2-1, the V gene TRBV12-3 or TRBV12-4; D gene ambiguous. The length of the CDR3 is 14 residues. V lost 3 bases to trimming and J lost 1 base, with 7 bases between them. For the CDR3, the DNA is TGTGCCAGCAGTTTTTTGGATTCCTACAATGAGCAGTTCTTC. This gives the protein CASSFLDSYNEQFF.

The genes are TRBV5-5 and TRBJ2-7; 9 bases align to TRBD1. The junction had 6 bases not matched to a gene; V was cut back by 6 bases and J by 2 bases. The CDR3 runs 14 residues. In germline, CDR1 is SGHKS, CDR2 YYEKEE (reference sequence). The CDR3 bases are TGTGCCAGCACGTTAGACAGGGGGGCCTACGAGCAGTACTTC. Translation gives CASTLDRGAYEQYF. The entire variable domain, with the rest obtained from reference TRBV5-5 and TRBJ2-7, is as follows: DAGVTQSPTHLIKTRGQQVTLRCSPISGHKSVSWYQQVLGQGPQFIFQYYEKEERGRGNFPDRFSARQFPNYSSELNVNALLLGDSALYLCASTLDRGAYEQYFGPGTRLTVT.

This clonotype was detected a few times. The genes are TRBV6-2 or TRBV6-3 and TRBJ1-1, with 9 bases that match TRBD1. The CDR3 sequence is 13 residues long. J was trimmed by 7 bases and V by 2 bases; bases with no gene match: 2. CDR1 is MNHEY and CDR2 is SVGEGT in the germline V gene. The chain's CDR3 is CASSYPDRGEAFF. The DNA for the CDR3 is TGTGCCAGCAGTTACCCGGACAGGGGTGAAGCTTTCTTT.

The genes are TRBV29-1 and TRBJ2-1; TRBD2 matches at 8 bases. Germline V gives CDR1 SQVTM, CDR2 ANQGSEA. With 4 bases clipped from V and 0 bases from J, the junction kept 2 bases outside the gene matches. The CDR3 extends over 14 amino acids. The CDR3: CSVVAGNSYNEQFF. The CDR3 DNA reads as TGCAGCGTTGTAGCGGGGAACTCCTACAATGAGCAGTTCTTC.

This clonotype was seen only a few times. The gene calls are TRBV5-6 and TRBJ2-3; perhaps TRBD2 as D (5 bases). This CDR3 is 13 amino acids long. V dropped 2 bases and J dropped 7 bases, with 11 bases sitting between them. The germline V gene has CDR1 SGHDT and CDR2 YYEEEE. The CDR3 reads CASSFPSSHTQYF. The CDR3, as DNA: TGTGCCAGCAGCTTTCCTAGCTCCCATACGCAGTATTTT.

V is TRBV7-9 and J is TRBJ2-2; 7 nucleotides agree with TRBD1. Looked up from germline, CDR1 is SEHNR and CDR2 is FQNEAQ (reference sequence). Trimming took 5 bases from V and 0 from J; bases not matched to a gene: 6. This CDR3 has 16 amino acids. The CDR3, as DNA: TGTGCCAGCAGCAAGGACAGGTTTGCGAACACCGGGGAGCTGTTTTTT. Translating it yields CASSKDRFANTGELFF. Full variable domain (rest looked up from reference TRBV7-9 and TRBJ2-2): DTGVSQNPRHKITKRGQNVTFRCDPISEHNRLYWYRQTLGQGPEFLTYFQNEAQLEKSRLLSDRFSAERPKGSFSTLEIQRTEQGDSAMYLCASSKDRFANTGELFFGEGSRLTVL.